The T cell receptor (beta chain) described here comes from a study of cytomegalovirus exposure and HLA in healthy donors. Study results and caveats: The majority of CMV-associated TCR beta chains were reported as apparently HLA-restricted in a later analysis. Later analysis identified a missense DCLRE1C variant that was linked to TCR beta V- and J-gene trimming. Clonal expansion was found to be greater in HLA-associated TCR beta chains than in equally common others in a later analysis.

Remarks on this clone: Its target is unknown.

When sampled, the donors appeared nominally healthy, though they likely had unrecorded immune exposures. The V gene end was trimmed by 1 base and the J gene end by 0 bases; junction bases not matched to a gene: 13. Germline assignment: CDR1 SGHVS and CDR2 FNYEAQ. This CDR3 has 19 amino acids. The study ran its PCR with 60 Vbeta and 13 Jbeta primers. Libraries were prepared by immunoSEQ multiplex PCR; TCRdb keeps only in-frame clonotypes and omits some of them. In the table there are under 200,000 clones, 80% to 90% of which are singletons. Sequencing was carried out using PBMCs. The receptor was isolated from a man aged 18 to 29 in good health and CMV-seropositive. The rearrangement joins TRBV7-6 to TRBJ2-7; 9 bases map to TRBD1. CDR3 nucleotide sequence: TGTGCCAGCAGCTTAGAGGGGGAGGGGGGGGACAGGGACTCCTACGAGCAGTACTTC. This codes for CASSLEGEGGDRDSYEQYF.